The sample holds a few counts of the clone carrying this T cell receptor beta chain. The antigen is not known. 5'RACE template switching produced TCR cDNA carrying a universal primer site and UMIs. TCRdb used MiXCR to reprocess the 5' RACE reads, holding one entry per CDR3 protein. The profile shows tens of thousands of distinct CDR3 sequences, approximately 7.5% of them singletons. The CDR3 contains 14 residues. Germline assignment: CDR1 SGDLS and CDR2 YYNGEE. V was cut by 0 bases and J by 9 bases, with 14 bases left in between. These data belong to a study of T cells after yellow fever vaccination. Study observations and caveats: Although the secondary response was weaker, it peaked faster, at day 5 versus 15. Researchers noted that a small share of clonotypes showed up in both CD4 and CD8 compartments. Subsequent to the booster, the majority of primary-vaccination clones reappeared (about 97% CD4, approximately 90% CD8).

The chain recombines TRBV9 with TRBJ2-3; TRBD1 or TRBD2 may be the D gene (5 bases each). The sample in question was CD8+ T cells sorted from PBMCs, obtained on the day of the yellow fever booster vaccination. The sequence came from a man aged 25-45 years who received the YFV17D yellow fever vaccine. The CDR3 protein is CASSVGPLEGTQYF. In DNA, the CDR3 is TGTGCCAGCAGCGTAGGGCCTTTAGAGGGGACGCAGTATTTT.